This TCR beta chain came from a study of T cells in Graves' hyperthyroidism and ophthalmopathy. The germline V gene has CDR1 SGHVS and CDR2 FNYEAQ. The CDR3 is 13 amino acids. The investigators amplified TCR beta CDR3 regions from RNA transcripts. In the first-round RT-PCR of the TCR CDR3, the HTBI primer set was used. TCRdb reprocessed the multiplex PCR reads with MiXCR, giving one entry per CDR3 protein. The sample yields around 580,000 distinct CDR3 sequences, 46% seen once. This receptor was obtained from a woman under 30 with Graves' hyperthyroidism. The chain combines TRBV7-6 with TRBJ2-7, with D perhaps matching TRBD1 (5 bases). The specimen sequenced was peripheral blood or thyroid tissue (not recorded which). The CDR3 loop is CARDESGTYEQYF. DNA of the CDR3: TGTGCTAGAGACGAGTCAGGGACCTACGAGCAGTACTTC.